These 17 T cell receptor beta chains were all obtained from the same sample, sequenced in a study of identical twins. MiXCR, applied by TCRdb to the 5' RACE reads, yields one record per CDR3 protein. This sample has some 460,000 distinct CDR3 sequences, with 12% to 15% found just once. These data were likewise used in another study, on yellow fever vaccine responses in identical twins.

Sequenced input: CD4+ T cells sorted from blood. All receptors derive from a woman under 30 in good health.

The chain combines TRBV5-1 with TRBJ2-6; TRBD1 agrees at 7 bases. There are 16 residues in the CDR3. V was clipped by 5 bases and J by 0 bases; unmatched bases: 5. In germline, CDR1 is SGHRS, CDR2 YFSETQ. The CDR3 spells CASSMTGSSGANVLTF. The CDR3, as DNA: TGCGCCAGCAGTATGACAGGGAGCTCTGGGGCCAACGTCCTGACTTTC.

This clonotype was seen a few times. This rearrangement joins TRBV7-2 to TRBJ2-7; 7 bases align to TRBD2. The CDR3 is 14 amino acids. Germline CDR1 and CDR2: SGHTA and FQGNSA. Unmatched junction bases numbered 8, after V lost 4 bases and J lost 5 bases. The CDR3 is CASSSLAGVHEQYF. The CDR3 DNA is TGTGCCAGCAGCTCGTTGGCGGGAGTCCACGAGCAGTACTTC.

This clonotype was counted only a few times. V usage is TRBV20-1 and J usage is TRBJ1-1; 9 bases match TRBD1. V gave up 0 bases and J gave up 1 base; unmatched junction bases: 3. This CDR3 has 15 amino acids. CDR1 DFQATT and CDR2 SNEGSKA come from the germline V gene (reference sequence). The CDR3 here is CSAREEDRGNTEAFF. The CDR3 nucleotides are TGCAGTGCTAGAGAGGAGGACAGGGGGAACACTGAAGCTTTCTTT.

This clonotype was recorded many times. The rearrangement links TRBV7-9 to TRBJ2-4; D is undetermined. Germline assignment: CDR1 SEHNR and CDR2 FQNEAQ (reference sequence). The CDR3 runs 14 residues. V was trimmed by 2 bases and J by 6 bases, leaving 11 bases between them. CDR3 amino acids: CASSLSSPGNIQYF. Here the CDR3 DNA reads TGTGCCAGCAGCTTAAGTTCCCCGGGAAACATTCAGTACTTC.

The chain is built from TRBV6-2 or TRBV6-3 and TRBJ2-3; 10 bases match TRBD2. The CDR3 covers 16 residues. J was trimmed by 2 bases and V by 5 bases; bases with no gene match: 7. Germline V lookup: CDR1 MNHEY, CDR2 SVGEGT. CDR3 nucleotide sequence: TGTGCCAGCAGTCTAGGACTAGCGGAATCCACAGATACGCAGTATTTT. Its protein is CASSLGLAESTDTQYF.

This chain links TRBV7-9 with TRBJ2-5, with TRBD1 as a possible D gene (6 bases). CDR1 is SEHNR, CDR2 FQNEAQ, per germline (reference sequence). The ends were cut back, 5 bases at V and 5 bases at J, with 21 bases in the middle. The CDR3 is made up of 16 amino acids. Here the CDR3 DNA reads TGTGCCAGCAGCCCAAATGTTGCGGGTCAGGGGGAGACCCAGTACTTC. It translates to CASSPNVAGQGETQYF.

The V call is TRBV5-1, the J call TRBJ2-5; D unclear. The germline CDR1 and CDR2 sequences are SGHRS and YFSETQ. Trimming removed 4 bases at V and 5 bases at J, with 24 bases between. CDR3 length equals 17 residues. The CDR3 region has the DNA TGCGCCAGCAGCACGGCCCCAGACCCAAGCTCAGCGGAGACCCAGTACTTC. This translates into CASSTAPDPSSAETQYF. The full variable domain, in which reference TRBV5-1 and TRBJ2-5 provide the parts outside the CDR3, is KAGVTQTPRYLIKTRGQQVTLSCSPISGHRSVSWYQQTPGQGLQFLFEYFSETQRNKGNFPGRFSGRQFSNSRSEMNVSTLELGDSALYLCASSTAPDPSSAETQYFGPGTRLLVL.

This clonotype came up a few times. The gene calls are TRBV28 and TRBJ2-1; D tentatively fits TRBD1 or TRBD2 (5 bases each). CDR1 is MDHEN, CDR2 SYDVKM, per germline. This CDR3 spans 15 amino acids. With 8 bases removed from V and 5 bases from J, the gap between germline ends came to 19 bases. The CDR3 region has the DNA TGTGCCAGCGGGGCGGCTAGCTGGGCCAACAATGAGCAGTTCTTC. Amino acids: CASGAASWANNEQFF.

The rearrangement joins TRBV29-1 to TRBJ1-3; a possible D gene is TRBD1 (5 bases). Trimming removed 6 bases from V and 4 bases from J, with 13 bases in between. Germline V CDR1 and CDR2: SQVTM, ANQGSEA. CDR3 length: 13 residues. The CDR3 nucleotides read TGCAGCGTCACCGGGGGTAGGGGAAACACCATATATTTT. Translation: CSVTGGRGNTIYF.

Ten or more counts support this clonotype. The rearrangement joins TRBV20-1 to TRBJ2-5; D is tentatively TRBD1 or TRBD2 (5 bases each). Germline CDR1 is DFQATT and CDR2 is SNEGSKA (reference sequence). V gave up 3 bases and J gave up 2 bases, with 13 bases separating them. The CDR3 is 14 residues long. CDR3 sequence reads: CSARGPREQETQYF. CDR3 nucleotides: TGCAGTGCTAGGGGACCTAGGGAACAAGAGACCCAGTACTTC.

The chain links TRBV9 to TRBJ2-7; unclear D gene. The CDR3 totals 13 residues. Germline V lookup: CDR1 SGDLS, CDR2 YYNGEE. The V end was cut by 1 base, the J end by 4 bases, with 9 bases between. CDR3 sequence (DNA): TGTGCCAGCAGCGTACTCGACGGGTACGAGCAGTACTTC. It encodes CASSVLDGYEQYF.

The V and J genes are TRBV5-1 and TRBJ2-2, with unresolved D. The germline V and J ends were trimmed by 2 bases and 1 base, with 12 bases remaining between them. Germline-derived CDR1 and CDR2 are SGHRS and YFSETQ. There are 16 residues in the CDR3. The CDR3 nucleotides are TGCGCCAGCAGCTTAAGGTCGACCCGGAACACCGGGGAGCTGTTTTTT. This encodes CASSLRSTRNTGELFF. The variable domain in full, completed from reference TRBV5-1 and TRBJ2-2, reads KAGVTQTPRYLIKTRGQQVTLSCSPISGHRSVSWYQQTPGQGLQFLFEYFSETQRNKGNFPGRFSGRQFSNSRSEMNVSTLELGDSALYLCASSLRSTRNTGELFFGEGSRLTVL.

The CDR3 region is CASSLGQTQETQYF. The CDR3 nucleotides read TGTGCCAGCAGCTTGGGACAGACACAAGAGACCCAGTACTTC. The chain recombines TRBV7-2 with TRBJ2-5, with 7 bases fitting TRBD1. Germline V gene sequence: CDR1 SGHTA, CDR2 FQGNSA. The CDR3 covers 14 residues. V gave up 3 bases and J gave up 2 bases; unmatched junction bases: 3.

V gene TRBV28 combines with J gene TRBJ2-7, with no clear D. The V and J ends lost 5 bases and 4 bases respectively, with 6 bases between them. Germline CDR1 and CDR2: MDHEN and SYDVKM. The CDR3 loop spans 11 amino acids. The CDR3 DNA reads as TGTGCCAGCAGTGGAGAGTACGAGCAGTACTTC. It encodes CASSGEYEQYF.

This clonotype was seen more than once but under ten times. The V call is TRBV20-1, the J call TRBJ2-7; D call uncertain. The CDR3 is 13 residues long. Deletions cut 6 bases from V and 0 bases from J, with 12 bases between. Germline CDR1 is DFQATT and CDR2 is SNEGSKA (reference sequence). This CDR3 reads CSASAPNSYEQYF. For the CDR3, the DNA is TGCAGTGCAAGCGCCCCGAACTCCTACGAGCAGTACTTC.

The chain links TRBV11-3 to TRBJ2-3; 7 positions match TRBD1. Germline-derived CDR1 and CDR2 are SGHNT and YENEEA. The CDR3 runs to 13 residues. J lost 5 bases, V lost 5 bases, and 4 bases had no gene match. CDR3 loop: CASSARDRDTQYF. The CDR3 bases are TGTGCCAGCAGCGCTCGGGACAGAGATACGCAGTATTTT. Supplemented by reference TRBV11-3 and TRBJ2-3, the full variable domain reads EAGVVQSPRYKIIEKKQPVAFWCNPISGHNTLYWYLQNLGQGPELLIRYENEEAVDDSQLPKDRFSAERLKGVDSTLKIQPAELGDSAVYLCASSARDRDTQYFGPGTRLTVL.

CDR3 nucleotides: TGTGCCAGCAGTTTATCGTCCTTGCGTGGGGGGACCGGGGAGCTGTTTTTT. Translated: CASSLSSLRGGTGELFF. The gene calls are TRBV27 and TRBJ2-2; D perhaps matches TRBD2 (6 bases). The CDR3 totals 17 residues. The germline gives CDR1 MNHEY, CDR2 SMNVEV (reference sequence). V lost 0 bases and J lost 5, with 16 bases in between.